This T cell receptor (delta chain) was sequenced in a study of gamma-delta chains in newborns, infants, children. This CDR3 has 20 residues. The germline V gene encodes CDR1 GEAIGNYY and CDR2 EKD. On this clone: Germline and junction disagree at one end, which may indicate a read error.

TCRdb re-called clones from the reads via CATT. Here the sample spans 5,100 or so delta-chain clones, 2.7% being singletons. Sequencing input: blood. The TCR sequence derives from a child who was a newborn, infant or young child, either healthy, febrile or measles-vaccinated (not recorded which). The V and J genes are TRDV2 and TRDJ3, with 12 bases fitting TRDD3. The CDR3, as DNA: TGTGCCTGTGACACGACTACTGGGGGATACCTCTCCCGGGACACCCGACAGATGTTTTTC. Translating it yields CACDTTTGGYLSRDTRQMFF.